The present entry profiles one T cell receptor (beta chain) with its context. It was with random hexamers that roughly 0.45 to 1 ug RNA was reverse transcribed. By means of immunoSEQ multiplex PCR, TCR beta CDR3 spanning 54 Vbeta and 13 Jbeta underwent amplification. TCRdb independently ran MiXCR on the immunoSEQ multiplex PCR reads; one entry per CDR3 protein. The data show over 200,000 distinct CDR3 sequences, around 93% seen once. The sample comes from a study of CD8 T cells in Susac syndrome. Germline values: CDR1 DFQATT, CDR2 SNEGSKA (reference sequence). V shed 6 bases and J 8 bases; nucleotides not matched to a gene: 16. The CDR3 sequence is 15 residues long.

This sequence originates from a human donor with multiple sclerosis. This rearrangement joins TRBV20-1 to TRBJ2-3, with 8 bases aligning to TRBD1. The sample consisted of CD4+ T cells from PBMCs. The CDR3 spells CSAHTGTGTIGTQYF. CDR3 nucleotides: TGCAGTGCCCACACCGGGACAGGAACCATCGGTACGCAGTATTTT.